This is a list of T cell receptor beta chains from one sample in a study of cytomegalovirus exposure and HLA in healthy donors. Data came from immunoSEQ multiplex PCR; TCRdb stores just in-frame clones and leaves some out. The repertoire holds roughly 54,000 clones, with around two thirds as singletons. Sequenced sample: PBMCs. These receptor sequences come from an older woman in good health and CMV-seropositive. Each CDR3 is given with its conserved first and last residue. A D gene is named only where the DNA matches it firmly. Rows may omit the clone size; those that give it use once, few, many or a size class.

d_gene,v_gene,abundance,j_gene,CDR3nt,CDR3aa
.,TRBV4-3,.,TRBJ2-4,TGCGCCAGCAGCCCATCGGTTCAGGACATTCAGTACTTC,CASSPSVQDIQYF
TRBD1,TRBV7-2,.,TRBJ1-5,TGTGCCAGCAGCCCGTCCGAGACAGGGATACTAACGGGTCAGCCCCAGCATTTT,CASSPSETGILTGQPQHF
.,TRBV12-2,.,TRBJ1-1,TGTGCAAGTCGCCGAAAGGGCAGGGGAGCTTTCTTT,CASRRKGRGAFF
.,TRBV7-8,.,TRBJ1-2,TGTGCCAGCAGCTTAAACAGGGATTATGGCTACACCTTC,CASSLNRDYGYTF
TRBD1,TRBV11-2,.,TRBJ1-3,TGTGCCAGCAGCCCAGGGGGAATAGAGGGAAACACCATATATTTT,CASSPGGIEGNTIYF
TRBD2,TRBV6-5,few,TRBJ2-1,TGTGCCAGCAGTTTACTAGCGGGGGGCCATGAGCAGTTCTTC,CASSLLAGGHEQFF
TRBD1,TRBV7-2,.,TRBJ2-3,TGTGCCAGCAGCTTGAGGACAGGGATCACAGATACGCAGTATTTT,CASSLRTGITDTQYF
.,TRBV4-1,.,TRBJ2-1,TGCGCCAGCAGCCAAGAGGACTATTCCTACAATGAGCAGTTCTTC,CASSQEDYSYNEQFF
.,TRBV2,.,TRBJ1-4,TGTGCCAGCAGCTATATTGGAGGTGAAAAACTGTTTTTT,CASSYIGGEKLFF
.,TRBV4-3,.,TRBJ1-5,TGCGCCAGCAGCCAAGGGGAGGGCGATCAGCCCCAGCATTTT,CASSQGEGDQPQHF
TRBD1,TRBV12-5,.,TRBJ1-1,TGTGCTAGTGGTTTGGGACAGGGGAACACTGAAGCTTTCTTT,CASGLGQGNTEAFF
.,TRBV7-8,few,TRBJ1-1,TGTGCCAGCAGCTCTTCCGGGGGAAACACTGAAGCTTTCTTT,CASSSSGGNTEAFF
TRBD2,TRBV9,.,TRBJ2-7,TGTGCCAGCAGCCCGACCGGGACTAGCGGGGTCGAGCAGTACTTC,CASSPTGTSGVEQYF
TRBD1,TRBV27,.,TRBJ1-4,TGTGCCAGCAGTGGGGTCGGGACAGGGGAGGAAAAACTGTTTTTT,CASSGVGTGEEKLFF
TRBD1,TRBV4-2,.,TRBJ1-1,TGTGCCAGCAGCCAGACAGGGACGAACACTGAAGCTTTCTTT,CASSQTGTNTEAFF
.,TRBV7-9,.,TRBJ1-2,TGTTCCAGCAGCGCCGGACAGAACTATGGCTACACCTTC,CSSSAGQNYGYTF
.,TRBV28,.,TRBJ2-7,TGTGCCAGCAGTCCCCGGGGCAGGGGAACTTACGAGCAGTACTTC,CASSPRGRGTYEQYF
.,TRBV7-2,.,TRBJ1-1,TGTGCCAGCAGCTTCCCCGCGACAGCTGAAGCTTTCTTT,CASSFPATAEAFF
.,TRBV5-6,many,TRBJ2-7,TGTGCCAGTCGACAGGAAAACTCCTACGAGCAGTACTTC,CASRQENSYEQYF
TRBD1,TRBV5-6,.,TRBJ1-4,TGTGCCAGCAGCTTTTTCGGACAGGGAACTTATGAAAAACTGTTTTTT,CASSFFGQGTYEKLFF
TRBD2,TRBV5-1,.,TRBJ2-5,TGCGCCAGCTCCCGACTAGCGGGGGGGGCCCAAGAGACCCAGTACTTC,CASSRLAGGAQETQYF
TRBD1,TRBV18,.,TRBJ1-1,TGTGCCAGCTCACCAGGGACAGGGGGCACTGAAGCTTTCTTT,CASSPGTGGTEAFF
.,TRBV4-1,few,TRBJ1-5,TGCGCCCGCAGCCAATACAAGGACATCCCCAATCAGCCCCAGCATTTT,CARSQYKDIPNQPQHF
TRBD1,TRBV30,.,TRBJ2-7,TGTGCCTGGGCTCAGGGGGCTTTTTCAACCTACGAGCAGTACTTC,CAWAQGAFSTYEQYF
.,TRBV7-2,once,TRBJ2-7,TGTGCCAGCAGCTTATTCTCGGACATTATTACCTACGAGCAGTACTTC,CASSLFSDIITYEQYF
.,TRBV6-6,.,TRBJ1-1,TGTGCCAGCAGTTACGTGGCAGCCAGGGGGAACACTGAAGCTTTCTTT,CASSYVAARGNTEAFF
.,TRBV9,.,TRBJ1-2,TGTGCCAGCAGCCTTGCGGGGGGCTACGGCTACACCTTC,CASSLAGGYGYTF
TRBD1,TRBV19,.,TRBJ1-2,TGTGCCAGTACCCCCGTGGACAGGAACTATGGCTACACCTTC,CASTPVDRNYGYTF
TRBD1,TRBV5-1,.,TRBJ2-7,TGCGCCAGCAGCCCGGGACAGCAATCCTACGAGCAGTACTTC,CASSPGQQSYEQYF
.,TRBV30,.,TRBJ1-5,TGTGCCTGGAGTGTCTCAAATGGGGCCCCCCAGCATTTT,CAWSVSNGAPQHF
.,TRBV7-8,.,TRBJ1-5,TGTGCCAGCAGCTCCCTAAGAGGGTTTAAGGGTCAGCCCCAGCATTTT,CASSSLRGFKGQPQHF
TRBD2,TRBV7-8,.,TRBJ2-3,TGTGCCAGCAGCCAGCGGGGTCCGAGCACAGATACGCAGTATTTT,CASSQRGPSTDTQYF
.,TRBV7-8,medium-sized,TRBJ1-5,TGTGCCAGCAGCTTATCAGAAGACACCCGATTCGGAAATCAGCCCCAGCATTTT,CASSLSEDTRFGNQPQHF
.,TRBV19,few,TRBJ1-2,TGTGCCAGTAAGACGGGGGACGGCTACACCTTC,CASKTGDGYTF
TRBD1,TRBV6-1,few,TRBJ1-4,TGTGCCAGCCGTAGGGACAGCGTGAATGAAAAACTGTTTTTT,CASRRDSVNEKLFF
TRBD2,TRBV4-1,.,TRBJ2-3,TGCGCCAGCAGCCAACGGCGCCTAGCGGGGGGCCCGCCTAGCACAGATACGCAGTATTTT,CASSQRRLAGGPPSTDTQYF
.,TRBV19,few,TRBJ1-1,TGTGCCAGCAACCCCCGGGGAGGGCGGAACACTGAAGCTTTCTTT,CASNPRGGRNTEAFF
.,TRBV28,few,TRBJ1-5,TGTGCCAGCAGTTTAGACGGAGAACATCAGCCCCAGCATTTT,CASSLDGEHQPQHF
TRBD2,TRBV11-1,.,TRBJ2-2,TGTGCCAGCAGCCTTACGGGAGGCACCGGGGAGCTGTTTTTT,CASSLTGGTGELFF
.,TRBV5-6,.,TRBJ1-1,TGTGCCAGCAGCTTGGTAGTGGACACTGAAGCTTTCTTT,CASSLVVDTEAFF
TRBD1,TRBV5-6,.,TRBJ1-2,TGTGCCAGCAGTTTTGGACAGGGTGACTATGGCTACACCTTC,CASSFGQGDYGYTF
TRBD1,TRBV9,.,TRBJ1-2,TGTGCCAGCAGCGTAGGACAGGGAGCTAACTATGGCTACACCTTC,CASSVGQGANYGYTF
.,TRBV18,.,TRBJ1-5,TGTGCCAGCTCACCTACAGGGAATCAGCCCCAGCATTTT,CASSPTGNQPQHF
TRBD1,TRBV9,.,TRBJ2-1,TGTGCCAGCAGCGAGGGGACAGGGGCCGCTTACAATGAGCAGTTCTTC,CASSEGTGAAYNEQFF
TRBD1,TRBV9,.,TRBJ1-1,TGTGCCAGCAGCGAACAACAGGGGAGGGCTTTCTTT,CASSEQQGRAFF
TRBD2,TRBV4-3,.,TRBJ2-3,TGCGCCAGCAGCCAAGTAACGGGGGGGAGACCCACAGATACGCAGTATTTT,CASSQVTGGRPTDTQYF
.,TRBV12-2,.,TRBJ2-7,TGTGCAAGTCGCTATAAGCGCGCCTACGAGCAGTACTTC,CASRYKRAYEQYF
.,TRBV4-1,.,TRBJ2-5,TGCGCCAGCAGCCATGGGGACACCGACATTCAAGAGACCCAGTACTTC,CASSHGDTDIQETQYF
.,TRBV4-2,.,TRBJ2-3,TGTGCCAGCAGCCAAGAGGCCTTAGCAAATACGCAGTATTTT,CASSQEALANTQYF
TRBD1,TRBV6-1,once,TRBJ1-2,TGTGCCAGCAGTGAATCGTCAGGGGGCGTCTATGGCTACACCTTC,CASSESSGGVYGYTF
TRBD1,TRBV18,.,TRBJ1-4,TGTGCCAGCTCAGAGGACAGGGCAAAACTGTTTTTT,CASSEDRAKLFF
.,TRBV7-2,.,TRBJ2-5,TGTGCCAGCGGTCTCGAGGGGGAAAAGACCCAGTACTTC,CASGLEGEKTQYF
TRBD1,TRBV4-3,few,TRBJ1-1,TGCGCCAGCAGCCAAGGACGGCACAGGGGAGACACTGAAGCTTTCTTT,CASSQGRHRGDTEAFF
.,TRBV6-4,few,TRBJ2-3,TGTGCCAGCAGTACCAACCGGGACTCCGAAAAGTATTTT,CASSTNRDSEKYF
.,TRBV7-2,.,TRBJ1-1,TGTGCCAGCAGCCAGCAAGGGACAATGAACACTGAAGCTTTCTTT,CASSQQGTMNTEAFF